Following are 5 T cell receptor beta chains from one sample sequenced in a study of cytomegalovirus exposure and HLA in healthy donors (dated by TCRdb to the late 2010s). The library was made by the immunoSEQ multiplex PCR assay. The multiplex PCR relied on a mix of 60 forward primers for TCR Vbeta segments and 13 reverse primers for TCR Jbeta segments. The table was pulled from immuneACCESS by TCRdb, which kept in-frame rearrangements only. Such tables lose some clones; where checked, under half of the loss comes from unresolved V genes, and the rest has no known cause. The sample includes approximately 100,000 clones, with over 70% observed a single time. Approximately 3.8% of the sample is held by the ten biggest clonotypes. The material sequenced was PBMCs. The receptors stem from a man in his fifties or sixties in good health and CMV-seropositive.

The chain recombines TRBV19 with TRBJ2-7; 7 bases agree with TRBD1. The V gene's germline CDR1 is LNHDA and CDR2 SQIVND (reference sequence). The V segment lost 5 bases and the J segment 2 bases; nucleotides outside the gene matches: 3. The CDR3 runs 13 residues. The DNA of the CDR3 is TGTGCCAGTAGTTTTGACAGGGCCTACGAGCAGTACTTC. It yields the protein CASSFDRAYEQYF.

The rearrangement joins TRBV9 to TRBJ2-3; no definite D call. CDR1 and CDR2 from the germline V gene are SGDLS and YYNGEE. The CDR3 length is 16 residues. V was pared by 3 bases and J by 0 bases, with 14 bases between. DNA for the CDR3: TGTGCCAGCAGCGCGGCCATAACCGGGAGCACAGATACGCAGTATTTT. Its translation: CASSAAITGSTDTQYF. The variable domain in full, with the rest retrieved from reference TRBV9 and TRBJ2-3, is DSGVTQTPKHLITATGQRVTLRCSPRSGDLSVYWYQQSLDQGLQFLIQYYNGEERAKGNILERFSAQQFPDLHSELNLSSLELGDSALYFCASSAAITGSTDTQYFGPGTRLTVL.

The CDR3 DNA reads as TGTGCCAGCAGCTCCCGGGAGGATACGCAGTATTTT. The encoded protein is CASSSREDTQYF. The rearrangement uses TRBV5-4 and TRBJ2-3, with a tentative D call TRBD2 (6 bases). This CDR3 has 12 amino acids. V was clipped by 3 bases and J by 6 bases, with 8 bases between them. Per the germline V gene, CDR1 is SGHNT and CDR2 is YYREEE (reference sequence).

This sequence joins TRBV18 and TRBJ2-7, with 9 bases matching TRBD1. V trimming: 6 bases; J trimming: 1 base; junction bases outside the gene matches: 10. The CDR3 is made up of 16 amino acids. Germline CDR1 and CDR2: KGHSH and LQKENI. The CDR3 spells CASSPGDGTGSYEQYF. For the CDR3, the DNA is TGTGCCAGCTCTCCAGGGGATGGGACAGGGTCCTACGAGCAGTACTTC.

The CDR3 nucleotides are TGTGCCATCAGTGACGCGAAACGGGACTACGAGCAGTACTTC. Its translation: CAISDAKRDYEQYF. V usage is TRBV10-3 and J usage is TRBJ2-7; D perhaps matches TRBD2 (5 bases). Trimming took off 3 bases at V and 3 bases at J, with 12 bases between the two ends. The CDR3 has 14 amino acids. Germline V CDR1 and CDR2: ENHRY, SYGVKD.